These 20 T cell receptor beta chains share one sample of origin, sequenced in a study of shared clonotypes between healthy human individuals. The naive CD8 subset, CD45RO-negative cells positively selected for CCR7, excluded terminally differentiated effector memory CD45RA+ cells. Measured with immunoSEQ multiplex PCR; TCRdb has only the in-frame clones, and not every one. The data hold about 2.2 million clones, with just over 90% observed a single time. The material sequenced was naive CD8+ T cells from PBMCs. Source of these receptors: a man between 18 and 35 years old in good health. Some clones in this sample may be carry-over from other donors' samples.

The chain employs TRBV7-9 and TRBJ2-7; no definite D call. The CDR3 is 11 residues long. The V end was cut by 5 bases, the J end by 7 bases, with 9 bases between. Germline loops: CDR1 SEHNR, CDR2 FQNEAQ (reference sequence). CDR3 DNA: TGTGCCAGCAGCAATTCTAGGGAGCAGTACTTC. It is translated as CASSNSREQYF.

The chain carries TRBV27 and TRBJ1-1; D is ambiguous. CDR1 and CDR2 (germline): MNHEY, SMNVEV (reference sequence). The CDR3 is 16 amino acids. Deletions cut 3 bases from V and 4 bases from J, with 18 bases between. CDR3 DNA: TGTGCCAGCAGTTTTGTTTCCGTAGCGTCAACCACTGAAGCTTTCTTT. It translates to CASSFVSVASTTEAFF.

The V gene is TRBV5-6, the J gene TRBJ1-3; D is ambiguous. The CDR3 totals 14 residues. Germline V gives CDR1 SGHDT, CDR2 YYEEEE. Trimming stripped 0 bases from V and 3 bases from J, with 7 bases between. Written as DNA, the CDR3 is TGTGCCAGCAGCTTGGGGTCGTTTGGAAACACCATATATTTT. This sequence encodes CASSLGSFGNTIYF.

V and J are TRBV30 and TRBJ1-1; D is possibly TRBD1 (6 bases). The length of the CDR3 is 12 residues. The germline gives CDR1 GTSNPN, CDR2 SVGIG (reference sequence). The V and J ends lost 3 bases and 7 bases respectively, with 12 bases between them. CDR3 in DNA: TGTGCCTGGAGCCCCAGGGGCCTTGAAGCTTTCTTT. It is translated as CAWSPRGLEAFF.

DNA for the CDR3: TGTGCCAGCAGCGTAGAGCTGGGCGGGAGTATCAATGAGCAGTTCTTC. This sequence encodes CASSVELGGSINEQFF. This sequence joins TRBV9 and TRBJ2-1; 7 bases agree with TRBD2. CDR1 is SGDLS, CDR2 YYNGEE, per germline. The CDR3 runs to 16 residues. V shed 0 bases, J shed 6 bases, and the junction held 9 bases outside the gene matches.

The rearrangement links TRBV19 to TRBJ2-5, with 9 nucleotides matching TRBD2. Germline CDR1 reads LNHDA; CDR2 reads SQIVND (reference sequence). The CDR3 length is 15 residues. J gave up 4 bases and V 3 bases, and 6 bases lay outside the gene matches. This CDR3 reads CASSMFSGSRETQYF. The CDR3 DNA follows: TGTGCCAGTAGTATGTTTAGCGGGAGCAGAGAGACCCAGTACTTC.

V and J are TRBV28 and TRBJ1-5; 11 nucleotides agree with TRBD1. CDR1 and CDR2 from the germline V gene are MDHEN and SYDVKM. The CDR3 runs 16 residues. V lost 5 bases, J lost 2 bases, and 5 bases stayed unmatched. This CDR3 reads CASSKDRGRRNQPQHF. The CDR3 region has the DNA TGTGCCAGCAGTAAGGACAGGGGGCGCCGCAATCAGCCCCAGCATTTT.

This CDR3 is CASSLRTWGGEQYF. As DNA, the CDR3 is TGTGCCAGCAGCCTCCGGACGTGGGGGGGAGAGCAGTACTTC. The rearrangement links TRBV9 to TRBJ2-7, with TRBD2 matching over 7 bases. The length of the CDR3 is 14 residues. The V segment lost 4 bases and the J segment 7 bases; nucleotides outside the gene matches: 11. Germline CDR1 SGDLS, CDR2 YYNGEE.

CDR3 protein: CASSPVGGYYEQYF. CDR3 coding DNA: TGTGCCAGCAGCCCCGTCGGGGGGTACTACGAGCAGTACTTC. The V call is TRBV7-9, the J call TRBJ2-7; 7 positions match TRBD2. The germline V gene encodes CDR1 SEHNR and CDR2 FQNEAQ (reference sequence). Trimming removed 5 bases from V and 3 bases from J; junction bases left unmatched: 7. This CDR3 contains 14 residues.

The V gene is TRBV7-8, the J gene TRBJ2-2; TRBD1 might be the D (6 bases). This CDR3 is built from 16 residues. Trimming shortened V by 6 bases and J by 8 bases, and 22 bases separated the two germline ends. CDR1 is SGHVS, CDR2 FQNEAQ, per germline. CDR3 protein: CASRHRDKGSWGELFF. Here the CDR3 DNA reads TGTGCCAGCAGACACCGGGACAAGGGTTCTTGGGGGGAGCTGTTTTTT.

Remarks on this clone: The sample holds other DNA sequences that translate to the same CDR3. The chain carries TRBV28 and TRBJ1-4; D might be TRBD1 (6 bases). V gave up 4 bases and J gave up 5 bases, with 8 bases separating them. Germline V gives CDR1 MDHEN, CDR2 SYDVKM. The CDR3 runs 13 residues. CDR3 nucleotide sequence: TGTGCCAGCAGTTCAAGGGGGAATGAAAAACTGTTTTTT. As protein: CASSSRGNEKLFF.

The V and J genes are TRBV2 and TRBJ1-2; D unresolved. Germline V CDR1 and CDR2: SNHLY, FYNNEI. This CDR3 is 11 amino acids long. V lost 1 base, J lost 6 bases, and 3 bases lay in between. The CDR3 reads CASSEGDGYTF. In DNA form, the CDR3 reads TGTGCCAGCAGTGAAGGGGATGGCTACACCTTC.

This clone appeared once. V gene TRBV9 combines with J gene TRBJ1-3; a weak D match, TRBD1 (5 bases). This CDR3 is built from 14 residues. Germline lookup yields CDR1 SGDLS and CDR2 YYNGEE. Deletions cut 4 bases from V and 1 base from J, with 9 bases between. CDR3 nucleotide sequence: TGTGCCAGCAGCTACGGGGGGTCTGGAAACACCATATATTTT. This codes for CASSYGGSGNTIYF.

The V call is TRBV6-1, the J call TRBJ2-7; D may be TRBD2 (5 bases). The germline V gene encodes CDR1 MNHNS and CDR2 SASEGT. V was clipped by 0 bases and J by 4 bases, with 10 bases between them. The CDR3 has 14 amino acids. The CDR3 DNA reads TGTGCCAGCAGTGAAGCGGTTTGGGAGTACGAGCAGTACTTC. It specifies CASSEAVWEYEQYF.

The chain employs TRBV4-1 and TRBJ2-1; D uncertain. Per the germline V gene, CDR1 is MGHRA and CDR2 is YSYEKL. The CDR3 runs 14 residues. V was shortened by 1 base and J by 4 bases, with 8 bases between the two germline ends. CDR3 residues: CASSQGPGYNEQFF. CDR3 in DNA: TGCGCCAGCAGCCAAGGGCCGGGTTACAATGAGCAGTTCTTC.

CDR3 residues: CASSEVVRAKNIQYF. For the CDR3, the DNA is TGTGCCAGTAGTGAAGTGGTTAGGGCCAAAAACATTCAGTACTTC. The chain joins TRBV19 to TRBJ2-4; D call uncertain. Germline V lookup: CDR1 LNHDA, CDR2 SQIVND (reference sequence). V was pared by 5 bases and J by 1 base, with 12 bases between. This CDR3 is 15 amino acids long.

Of note for this clone: This CDR3 is also generated by other DNA sequences in the sample. The CDR3 loop reads CASSLGGGTEAFF. The CDR3 DNA reads TGTGCCAGCAGTTTGGGAGGAGGGACTGAAGCTTTCTTT. The gene calls are TRBV28 and TRBJ1-1; D is uncertain. Trimming stripped 3 bases from V and 5 bases from J, with 10 bases between. CDR1 is MDHEN, CDR2 SYDVKM, per germline. This CDR3 comprises 13 residues.

The sample holds a few counts of this clone. Different DNA sequences within this sample yield the same CDR3. The rearrangement joins TRBV9 to TRBJ1-1, with 7 bases fitting TRBD1. Germline V gene sequence: CDR1 SGDLS, CDR2 YYNGEE. V gave up 0 bases and J gave up 0 bases; unmatched junction bases: 2. This CDR3 comprises 15 residues. Here the CDR3 DNA reads TGTGCCAGCAGCGTAGCGACAGGGATGAACACTGAAGCTTTCTTT. This gives the protein CASSVATGMNTEAFF.

This chain links TRBV5-6 with TRBJ2-7; D remains unclear. The CDR3 runs to 14 residues. Germline CDR1 and CDR2: SGHDT and YYEEEE. Trimming cost V 6 bases and J 0 bases, with 13 bases left between them. The CDR3 reads CASNPRGSSYEQYF. CDR3 coding DNA: TGTGCCAGCAACCCCCGCGGCAGCTCCTACGAGCAGTACTTC.

This chain connects TRBV10-3 to TRBJ1-3; D not resolved. V was shortened by 2 bases and J by 4 bases, with 6 bases between the two germline ends. Germline lookup yields CDR1 ENHRY and CDR2 SYGVKD. CDR3 size: 13 residues. The CDR3: CAISEKQGNTIYF. DNA of the CDR3: TGTGCCATCAGTGAGAAACAGGGAAACACCATATATTTT.